Each of the 27 T cell receptor beta chains below was sequenced from the same sample in a study of cytomegalovirus exposure and HLA in healthy donors. It was with 60 Vbeta and 13 Jbeta primers that the PCR ran. Measured with immunoSEQ multiplex PCR; TCRdb has only the in-frame clones, and not every one. Of some 150,000 clones listed, 80% are singletons. Sequencing used PBMCs. These receptors originate from a man between 25 and 39 years old in good health and CMV-seronegative.

The chain uses TRBV5-4 and TRBJ1-2; 9 nucleotides agree with TRBD1. The V and J ends lost 3 bases and 4 bases, in that order; junction bases with no gene match: 19. The length of the CDR3 is 19 residues. Germline V gene data show CDR1 as SGHNT and CDR2 as YYREEE (reference sequence). The CDR3 is CASSSPTGTGMGIGYGYTF. CDR3 nucleotide sequence: TGTGCCAGCAGCTCCCCGACCGGGACAGGGATGGGGATTGGCTATGGCTACACCTTC.

V and J are TRBV5-1 and TRBJ1-3, with 7 bases that match TRBD1. V was pared by 3 bases and J by 0 bases, with 15 bases of the junction left unmatched. The CDR3 covers 19 residues. The germline V gene has CDR1 SGHRS and CDR2 YFSETQ. The CDR3 reads CASSYAGGRSPPSGNTIYF. The CDR3 nucleotides are TGCGCCAGCAGCTACGCAGGGGGGCGAAGCCCTCCCTCTGGAAACACCATATATTTT.

The rearrangement uses TRBV2 and TRBJ2-7; 7 bases fit TRBD2. Germline CDR1 SNHLY, CDR2 FYNNEI. The ends lost 6 bases at V and 2 bases at J; junction bases unmatched: 13. The CDR3 is 16 amino acids. In DNA form, the CDR3 reads TGTGCCAGCAGGGGACTAATGGTTTGGGCCACCTACGAGCAGTACTTC. Translation: CASRGLMVWATYEQYF.

V usage is TRBV5-1 and J usage is TRBJ1-1; no clear D. The germline gives CDR1 SGHRS, CDR2 YFSETQ. The CDR3 is 13 amino acids. Trimming cost V 5 bases and J 4 bases, with 12 bases left between them. CDR3 region: CASRNLGGTEAFF. The CDR3 nucleotides read TGCGCCAGCAGAAACCTAGGCGGCACTGAAGCTTTCTTT.

This clone was counted a single time. The gene calls are TRBV29-1 and TRBJ2-1; tentatively, D is TRBD1 (8 bases). This CDR3 contains 13 residues. Trimming left V 6 bases short and J 9 bases short, with 18 bases between. CDR1 is SQVTM and CDR2 is ANQGSEA in the germline V gene. The CDR3 DNA reads TGCAGCGTGGGACAGGCGGGCGGGGGTGAGCAGTTCTTC. It is translated as CSVGQAGGGEQFF.

This clone came up a few times. The chain recombines TRBV7-6 with TRBJ2-3; 7 bases fit TRBD2. J gave up 3 bases and V 2 bases, and 5 bases lay outside the gene matches. The CDR3 spans 15 residues. CDR1 is SGHVS and CDR2 is FNYEAQ in the germline V gene. The CDR3 nucleotides are TGTGCCAGCAGCTTATACGGGGAGGGGACAGATACGCAGTATTTT. Translating it yields CASSLYGEGTDTQYF.

The rearrangement joins TRBV2 to TRBJ2-1, with TRBD1 matching over 7 bases. Per germline, CDR1 SNHLY and CDR2 FYNNEI. V was clipped by 8 bases and J by 2 bases; unmatched bases: 12. CDR3 length: 16 residues. CDR3 DNA sequence: TGTGCCAGCGAATTCGAGCCGGGACAGACCTACAATGAGCAGTTCTTC. Residues: CASEFEPGQTYNEQFF.

This clone was seen more than once but under ten times. The V and J genes are TRBV5-4 and TRBJ2-6, with 7 nucleotides matching TRBD1. The V segment lost 1 base and the J segment 0 bases; nucleotides outside the gene matches: 4. Germline assignment: CDR1 SGHNT and CDR2 YYREEE (reference sequence). The CDR3 runs 17 residues. In DNA form, the CDR3 reads TGTGCCAGCAGCTTGTTGGGACAGAACTCTGGGGCCAACGTCCTGACTTTC. Translating it yields CASSLLGQNSGANVLTF.

The J gene is TRBJ1-1, the V gene TRBV19; TRBD1 aligns across 8 bases. Trimming cost V 3 bases and J 4 bases; bases outside gene matches: 7. The CDR3 runs to 15 residues. Germline-derived CDR1 and CDR2 are LNHDA and SQIVND (reference sequence). The CDR3 loop is CASSMNQGAGTEAFF. CDR3 DNA sequence: TGTGCCAGTAGTATGAACCAGGGGGCGGGCACTGAAGCTTTCTTT.

The CDR3 DNA sequence: TGTGCCAGCAGTGAAAGCGGACAGTTCTCCTACGAGCAGTACTTC. Translation: CASSESGQFSYEQYF. The chain carries TRBV6-1 and TRBJ2-7; D perhaps matches TRBD1 (6 bases). CDR1 is MNHNS and CDR2 is SASEGT in the germline V gene. This CDR3 contains 15 residues. V was shortened by 2 bases and J by 0 bases, with 11 bases between the two germline ends.

V is TRBV5-4 and J is TRBJ2-1, with 7 bases fitting TRBD1. The trim removed 0 bases at V and 2 bases at J, leaving 8 bases unmatched. The CDR3 sequence is 17 residues long. Germline V CDR1 and CDR2: SGHNT, YYREEE (reference sequence). CDR3 in amino acids: CASSLAAGTATYNEQFF. The CDR3 DNA follows: TGTGCCAGCAGCTTGGCGGCCGGGACAGCGACCTACAATGAGCAGTTCTTC.

The rearrangement joins TRBV28 to TRBJ1-2; no clear D. In germline, CDR1 is MDHEN, CDR2 SYDVKM. The CDR3 sequence is 12 residues long. The V end was cut by 6 bases, the J end by 10 bases, with 15 bases between. The chain's CDR3 is CASSLGGLDYTF. The CDR3 bases are TGTGCCAGCAGCTTGGGCGGGTTGGACTACACCTTC.

This clone has just a few counts. The chain is built from TRBV28 and TRBJ2-1, with 8 bases identical to TRBD2. The CDR3 is 15 residues long. V was clipped by 6 bases and J by 7 bases; unmatched bases: 11. Germline assignment: CDR1 MDHEN and CDR2 SYDVKM. This CDR3 reads CASRSLADAWNEQFF. The CDR3 DNA reads TGTGCCAGCAGGTCACTAGCGGACGCGTGGAATGAGCAGTTCTTC.

J is TRBJ2-1 and V is TRBV7-9; 12 nucleotides line up with TRBD2. The V and J ends lost 3 bases and 5 bases, in that order; junction bases with no gene match: 5. Germline V gene sequence: CDR1 SEHNR, CDR2 FQNEAQ (reference sequence). The CDR3 spans 16 residues. In DNA form, the CDR3 reads TGTGCCAGCAGCTTCCCTAGCGGGGGGGTGAACAATGAGCAGTTCTTC. It translates to CASSFPSGGVNNEQFF.

This chain joins TRBV7-9 and TRBJ2-7; the D gene is possibly TRBD1 (5 bases). V dropped 5 bases and J dropped 7 bases, with 12 bases sitting between them. The V gene's germline CDR1 is SEHNR and CDR2 FQNEAQ (reference sequence). This CDR3 has 12 amino acids. In DNA form, the CDR3 reads TGTGCCAGCAGCCCGAAGACAGAGGAGCAGTACTTC. Its translation is CASSPKTEEQYF.

The chain is built from TRBV13 and TRBJ1-1; possible D gene TRBD1, 6 bases. Trimming shortened V by 5 bases and J by 2 bases, and 21 bases separated the two germline ends. From germline, CDR1 is PRHDT and CDR2 FYEKMQ (reference sequence). The CDR3 extends over 17 amino acids. The CDR3 DNA reads as TGTGCCAGCAGCCCTCGAGGGTGGACAGATACAAACACTGAAGCTTTCTTT. Translating it yields CASSPRGWTDTNTEAFF.

V and J are TRBV5-1 and TRBJ1-3, with a possible D match to TRBD1 (5 bases). This CDR3 contains 15 residues. V was shortened by 0 bases and J by 7 bases, with 14 bases between the two germline ends. Germline V gene data show CDR1 as SGHRS and CDR2 as YFSETQ. DNA of the CDR3: TGCGCCAGCAGCTTGGAGGCAGGGAGCGGGAACACCATATATTTT. It yields the protein CASSLEAGSGNTIYF.

The rearrangement uses TRBV14 and TRBJ2-5; 9 bases are shared with TRBD2. Trimming took 6 bases from V and 5 from J; bases not matched to a gene: 16. Germline-derived CDR1 and CDR2 are SGHDN and FVKESK. There are 17 residues in the CDR3. The CDR3 sequence: CASSNIPLGLAAETQYF. The CDR3 coding sequence is TGTGCCAGCAGTAATATCCCCCTGGGACTAGCTGCGGAGACCCAGTACTTC.

CDR3 nucleotides: TGTGCCAGCTCAGAGACAAACTCATACACCGGGGAGCTGTTTTTT. Translation: CASSETNSYTGELFF. V gene TRBV18 combines with J gene TRBJ2-2; D remains unclear. Germline V gene sequence: CDR1 KGHSH, CDR2 LQKENI. The CDR3 runs to 15 residues. The V and J ends lost 5 bases and 3 bases respectively, with 13 bases between them.

J is TRBJ2-5 and V is TRBV27, with 9 bases identical to TRBD1. The J call may be incorrect, as the DNA end agrees better with TRBJ2-7. Germline V gene lookup returns CDR1 MNHEY and CDR2 SMNVEV (reference sequence). This CDR3 has 14 amino acids. As DNA, the CDR3 is TGTGCCAGCAGACCGTGGGACAGGGCCTACGAGCAGTACTTC. It codes for CASRPWDRAYEQYF.

This chain links TRBV28 with TRBJ2-7; 10 positions agree with TRBD1. The CDR3 has 17 amino acids. CDR1 MDHEN and CDR2 SYDVKM come from the germline V gene. V lost 7 bases to trimming and J lost 3 bases; unmatched junction nucleotides: 15. DNA for the CDR3: TGTGCCAGCACACCCCCCCTGGGGACAGGGGTTTTCTACGAGCAGTACTTC. Its protein is CASTPPLGTGVFYEQYF. The full variable domain, completed using reference TRBV28 and TRBJ2-7, is DVKVTQSSRYLVKRTGEKVFLECVQDMDHENMFWYRQDPGLGLRLIYFSYDVKMKEKGDIPEGYSVSREKKERFSLILESASTNQTSMYLCASTPPLGTGVFYEQYFGPGTRLTVT.

This rearrangement joins TRBV27 to TRBJ1-1; D perhaps matches TRBD1 (6 bases). Between the trimmed V and J ends, which lost 0 bases and 7 bases, there was a span of 12 bases. The CDR3 totals 14 residues. Germline values: CDR1 MNHEY, CDR2 SMNVEV (reference sequence). The CDR3 loop reads CASSLSRTASEAFF. The CDR3 nucleotides read TGTGCCAGCAGTTTATCCCGGACAGCTAGTGAAGCTTTCTTT.

CDR3 nucleotide sequence: TGTGCCAGTAGTAGCGATGAGCAGTTCTTC. It encodes CASSSDEQFF. The chain employs TRBV19 and TRBJ2-1; D not certain. The V end was cut by 4 bases, the J end by 8 bases, with 3 bases between. The CDR3 length is 10 residues. Germline CDR1 is LNHDA and CDR2 is SQIVND (reference sequence).

The V call is TRBV6-5, the J call TRBJ1-5; 9 bases are a match to TRBD1. The V and J ends lost 6 bases and 5 bases, in that order; junction bases with no gene match: 5. This CDR3 region has 14 residues. CDR1 and CDR2 (germline): MNHEY, SVGAGI. CDR3 region: CASRKTGGDQPQHF. The DNA for the CDR3 is TGTGCCAGCAGAAAAACAGGGGGCGATCAGCCCCAGCATTTT.

The chain links TRBV13 to TRBJ2-1, with D unclear. The CDR3 covers 12 residues. From germline, CDR1 is PRHDT and CDR2 FYEKMQ (reference sequence). Trimming removed 2 bases at V and 8 bases at J, with 7 bases between. CDR3 sequence: CASSLKRDEQFF. Here the CDR3 DNA reads TGTGCCAGCAGCTTAAAACGGGATGAGCAGTTCTTC.

The chain employs TRBV7-9 and TRBJ2-3; TRBD2 is a possible D gene (5 bases). The CDR3 extends over 10 amino acids. The V end lost 1 base, the J end lost 13 bases, and 6 bases lay between the germline ends. Germline V lookup: CDR1 SEHNR, CDR2 FQNEAQ (reference sequence). The CDR3 DNA reads as TGTGCCAGCAGCTTAGGGGGAGAGTATTTT. This sequence encodes CASSLGGEYF.

CDR3 DNA sequence: TGTGCCAGCAGCCCCCAAAGACTAGCGGGAAGCTCCTACAATGAGCAGTTCTTC. As protein: CASSPQRLAGSSYNEQFF. The chain links TRBV27 to TRBJ2-1; 11 bases fit TRBD2. Unmatched junction bases numbered 10, after V lost 6 bases and J lost 0 bases. Germline assignment: CDR1 MNHEY and CDR2 SMNVEV (reference sequence). This CDR3 comprises 18 residues.